A single sample gave rise to the 25 T cell receptor beta chains below, sequenced in a study of T cell responses to AZD1222 COVID-19 vaccine. Clones were read by immunoSEQ multiplex PCR, and TCRdb kept only the in-frame ones, dropping some. The sample carries 100,000 to 140,000 clones, roughly 90% recorded once. Sample: peripheral blood, taken 28 days after the second AZD1222 dose. These receptors came from an adult who received the AZD1222 COVID-19 vaccine.

This chain connects TRBV5-5 to TRBJ2-2; no clear D. Between the trimmed V and J ends, which lost 4 bases and 3 bases, there was a span of 13 bases. There are 15 residues in the CDR3. CDR1 and CDR2 (germline): SGHKS, YYEKEE (reference sequence). CDR3 residues: CASSLDTHYTGELFF. The CDR3 DNA follows: TGTGCCAGCAGCCTTGACACGCACTACACCGGGGAGCTGTTTTTT.

The V call is TRBV28, the J call TRBJ1-5; no firm D call. The V gene's germline CDR1 is MDHEN and CDR2 SYDVKM. The CDR3 consists of 15 residues. V lost 6 bases to trimming and J lost 4 bases, with 16 bases between them. The CDR3 DNA reads as TGTGCCAGCAGCCCCACTGAGGGTTGGAATCAGCCCCAGCATTTT. Translated: CASSPTEGWNQPQHF.

V is TRBV30 and J is TRBJ1-2; TRBD1 matches 9 bases. The CDR3 loop spans 15 amino acids. Trimming at V came to 5 bases and at J to 4 bases, leaving 11 bases not matched to a gene. CDR1 GTSNPN and CDR2 SVGIG come from the germline V gene (reference sequence). Here the CDR3 reads CAWEWGTGGGYGYTF. In nucleotides, the CDR3 is TGTGCCTGGGAATGGGGAACAGGGGGCGGCTATGGCTACACCTTC.

The chain employs TRBV3-1 (or the pseudogene TRBV3-2) and TRBJ2-1; D is undetermined. Germline V gene sequence: CDR1 LGHDT, CDR2 YNNKEL (reference sequence). The CDR3 extends over 15 amino acids. The V gene lost 1 base and the J gene lost 7 bases, with 14 bases spanning the gap. This chain's CDR3 is CASSQVAPPGNEQFF. DNA of the CDR3: TGTGCCAGCAGCCAAGTGGCCCCCCCCGGGAATGAGCAGTTCTTC.

The chain couples TRBV5-1 to TRBJ2-1, with 8 positions matching TRBD2. There are 18 residues in the CDR3. Germline V gene data show CDR1 as SGHRS and CDR2 as YFSETQ. Trimming cost V 1 base and J 0 bases; bases outside gene matches: 9. The DNA for the CDR3 is TGCGCCAGCAGCTTGTTTACTAGCGGAGTGAGCTCCTACAATGAGCAGTTCTTC. This sequence encodes CASSLFTSGVSSYNEQFF.

The rearrangement uses TRBV7-9 and TRBJ2-1; 9 positions agree with TRBD2. The germline V gene encodes CDR1 SEHNR and CDR2 FQNEAQ (reference sequence). This CDR3 is built from 15 residues. The junction had 5 bases not matched to a gene; V was cut back by 2 bases and J by 6 bases. The CDR3 is CASSLPSGIFNEQFF. The CDR3 DNA reads as TGTGCCAGCAGCTTACCTAGCGGGATATTCAATGAGCAGTTCTTC.

V and J are TRBV7-2 and TRBJ1-5; D unresolved. The germline gives CDR1 SGHTA, CDR2 FQGNSA. This CDR3 comprises 13 residues. V gave up 0 bases and J gave up 10 bases, with 10 bases separating them. In DNA, the CDR3 is TGTGCCAGCAGCTTAGCTTACCGGAGACCCCAGCATTTT. Amino acid sequence: CASSLAYRRPQHF.

This chain joins TRBV10-3 and TRBJ1-2, with TRBD1 matching over 7 bases. The germline V gene encodes CDR1 ENHRY and CDR2 SYGVKD. The CDR3 is 12 amino acids. The trim removed 6 bases at V and 4 bases at J, leaving 2 bases unmatched. The CDR3 DNA reads TGTGCCATCAGCGACAGGGTCTATGGCTACACCTTC. It translates to CAISDRVYGYTF.

The chain carries TRBV10-3 and TRBJ2-6; TRBD1 might be the D (5 bases). Trimming shortened V by 7 bases and J by 0 bases, and 10 bases separated the two germline ends. Germline values: CDR1 ENHRY, CDR2 SYGVKD. CDR3 length: 15 amino acids. The CDR3 DNA reads TGTGCCATCAAAGACGGACACTCTGGGGCCAACGTCCTGACTTTC. Translating it yields CAIKDGHSGANVLTF.

This chain connects TRBV5-6 to TRBJ1-6, with 7 bases matching TRBD1. CDR1 is SGHDT and CDR2 is YYEEEE in the germline V gene. The CDR3 loop spans 12 amino acids. Losses at the gene ends were 0 bases for V and 16 bases for J; bases not matched to a gene: 4. The CDR3 DNA reads as TGTGCCAGCAGCTTGGGTGGGGACAGTCTCCACTTT. Translated: CASSLGGDSLHF.

The chain uses TRBV29-1 and TRBJ2-1; TRBD2 agrees at 8 bases. The CDR3 totals 14 residues. Germline V gives CDR1 SQVTM, CDR2 ANQGSEA. J was trimmed by 4 bases and V by 3 bases; bases with no gene match: 5. The CDR3 protein is CSVEWGTSYNEQFF. The CDR3 DNA reads TGCAGCGTTGAGTGGGGGACTAGTTACAATGAGCAGTTCTTC.

CDR3 sequence: CASSLVRGGRSNEKLFF. For the CDR3, the DNA is TGTGCCAGCAGCTTAGTCAGGGGGGGCAGAAGCAATGAAAAACTGTTTTTT. V and J are TRBV7-9 and TRBJ1-4; 7 positions agree with TRBD1. V shed 1 base and J 5 bases; nucleotides not matched to a gene: 10. The CDR3 contains 17 residues. Germline values: CDR1 SEHNR, CDR2 FQNEAQ (reference sequence). Supplemented by reference TRBV7-9 and TRBJ1-4, the full variable domain reads DTGVSQNPRHKITKRGQNVTFRCDPISEHNRLYWYRQTLGQGPEFLTYFQNEAQLEKSRLLSDRFSAERPKGSFSTLEIQRTEQGDSAMYLCASSLVRGGRSNEKLFFGSGTQLSVL.

The chain combines TRBV7-2 with TRBJ1-3, with TRBD1 as a possible D gene (5 bases). V lost 1 base, J lost 4 bases, and 14 bases lay in between. The CDR3 consists of 16 residues. Germline loops: CDR1 SGHTA, CDR2 FQGNSA. The CDR3 DNA follows: TGTGCCAGCAGCTTAGGCCCGTTGGGGCGAGGAAACACCATATATTTT. Translation gives CASSLGPLGRGNTIYF.

The chain couples TRBV3-1 (or the pseudogene TRBV3-2) to TRBJ2-1, with a weak D call TRBD1 (6 bases). In germline, CDR1 is LGHDT, CDR2 YNNKEL (reference sequence). V was cut by 4 bases and J by 7 bases, with 14 bases left in between. The CDR3 extends over 14 amino acids. The CDR3 here is CASSRGTRQNEQFF. The DNA for the CDR3 is TGTGCCAGCAGCCGGGGGACAAGACAAAATGAGCAGTTCTTC.

This sequence joins TRBV7-9 and TRBJ1-1, with 7 bases matching TRBD1. Germline V CDR1 and CDR2: SEHNR, FQNEAQ (reference sequence). V lost 5 bases, J lost 0 bases, and 6 bases stayed unmatched. This CDR3 comprises 15 residues. CDR3 sequence (DNA): TGTGCCAGCAGCCCGCTGACAGGGATGAACACTGAAGCTTTCTTT. Translation gives CASSPLTGMNTEAFF.

The gene calls are TRBV5-8 and TRBJ2-7; 7 bases are a match to TRBD2. The CDR3 is 15 residues long. Germline V gives CDR1 SGHTS, CDR2 YDEGEE. With V trimmed by 4 bases and J by 0 bases, 7 bases remained unmatched. CDR3 DNA sequence: TGTGCCAGCAGCCCACTAGCGATTAGCTCCTACGAGCAGTACTTC. Encoded protein: CASSPLAISSYEQYF.

This chain joins TRBV28 and TRBJ1-1, with D perhaps TRBD1 (5 bases). The V and J ends lost 1 base and 7 bases respectively, with 10 bases between them. The V gene's germline CDR1 is MDHEN and CDR2 SYDVKM. This CDR3 contains 13 residues. The CDR3 DNA sequence: TGTGCCAGCAGTTTATACCTAGACAGTGAAGCTTTCTTT. Protein: CASSLYLDSEAFF.

CDR3 residues: CASSQEHLVTGELFF. CDR3 nucleotides: TGTGCCAGCAGCCAAGAACACCTCGTAACCGGGGAGCTGTTTTTT. This sequence joins TRBV3-1 (or the pseudogene TRBV3-2) and TRBJ2-2; D call uncertain. CDR3 length equals 15 residues. Trimming shortened V by 0 bases and J by 5 bases, and 10 bases separated the two germline ends. CDR1 is LGHDT, CDR2 YNNKEL, per germline (reference sequence).

This clone has only one observation. The chain has TRBV7-9 and TRBJ2-3; D is perhaps TRBD2 (6 bases). This CDR3 has 15 residues. Trimming removed 3 bases at V and 2 bases at J, with 12 bases between. CDR1 SEHNR and CDR2 FQNEAQ come from the germline V gene (reference sequence). The CDR3 is CASSFPGEVTDTQYF. The CDR3 DNA sequence: TGTGCCAGCAGCTTCCCGGGAGAGGTCACAGATACGCAGTATTTT.

The chain joins TRBV18 to TRBJ1-2; D perhaps matches TRBD1 (5 bases). This CDR3 has 17 amino acids. Trimming took off 1 base at V and 2 bases at J, with 17 bases between the two ends. Germline CDR1 reads KGHSH; CDR2 reads LQKENI. Written as DNA, the CDR3 is TGTGCCAGCTCACCACGGGGGGACGCGCTTGGGAACTATGGCTACACCTTC. It specifies CASSPRGDALGNYGYTF.

CDR3 bases: TGTGCCAGCAGCTTTCCTACAGGGGTTGTTGAAAAACTGTTTTTT. This sequence encodes CASSFPTGVVEKLFF. The V and J genes are TRBV7-9 and TRBJ1-4; 7 bases match TRBD1. With 3 bases clipped from V and 7 bases from J, the junction kept 8 bases outside the gene matches. Germline lookup yields CDR1 SEHNR and CDR2 FQNEAQ (reference sequence). This CDR3 contains 15 residues.

The chain links TRBV7-3 to TRBJ2-2, with a tentative D call TRBD1 (6 bases). Looked up from germline, CDR1 is SGHTA and CDR2 is FQGTGA. CDR3 length: 14 residues. The ends were cut back, 4 bases at V and 4 bases at J, with 10 bases in the middle. The CDR3 loop reads CASSSDRSTGELFF. The CDR3 DNA reads as TGTGCCAGCAGCTCGGACAGATCCACCGGGGAGCTGTTTTTT.

The J gene is TRBJ1-5, the V gene TRBV18; D is unresolved. The CDR3 is 14 residues long. Germline lookup yields CDR1 KGHSH and CDR2 LQKENI. Trimming cost V 4 bases and J 5 bases, with 12 bases left between them. As DNA, the CDR3 is TGTGCCAGCTCACTGAAAATTGGGGATCAGCCCCAGCATTTT. Translated, it gives CASSLKIGDQPQHF.

This clone was found once. The chain recombines TRBV19 with TRBJ1-1; 11 bases match TRBD1. The V segment lost 5 bases and the J segment 2 bases; nucleotides outside the gene matches: 1. Germline lookup yields CDR1 LNHDA and CDR2 SQIVND (reference sequence). The CDR3 is 14 residues long. CDR3 protein: CASSWTGGNTEAFF. The CDR3 DNA is TGTGCCAGTAGTTGGACAGGGGGCAACACTGAAGCTTTCTTT. Based on the CDR3 plus reference TRBV19 and TRBJ1-1, the full variable domain is DGGITQSPKYLFRKEGQNVTLSCEQNLNHDAMYWYRQDPGQGLRLIYYSQIVNDFQKGDIAEGYSVSREKKESFPLTVTSAQKNPTAFYLCASSWTGGNTEAFFGQGTRLTVV.

The rearrangement links TRBV5-6 to TRBJ1-5; tentatively, D is TRBD1 (5 bases). This CDR3 is 13 amino acids long. Germline V gives CDR1 SGHDT, CDR2 YYEEEE. V was cut by 4 bases and J by 5 bases, with 10 bases left in between. The CDR3 DNA sequence: TGTGCCAGCAGCGTGACGGGGGATCAGCCCCAGCATTTT. It specifies CASSVTGDQPQHF.